Listed below are T cell receptor beta chains from one sample, sequenced in a study of blood T cells in healthy people across ages. TCRdb reprocessed the 5' RACE reads with MiXCR, giving one entry per CDR3 protein. The data hold more than 650,000 distinct CDR3 sequences, with 22% observed a single time. The sample consisted of blood. Receptors were obtained from an older man in good health. CDR3s include the opening cysteine and the closing phenylalanine or tryptophan. Fields, in order: V gene, CDR3 length, clone size, D gene, J gene, CDR3 DNA, CDR3 protein. A D gene is named only where the DNA matches it firmly. Expanded clones get a size class; other rows say once, few or many, or leave the size out.

TRBV12-3/TRBV12-4	14	.	TRBD1	TRBJ1-2	TGTGCCAGCAGTTTGTATCGGACAGGCTATGGCTACACCTTC	CASSLYRTGYGYTF
TRBV7-2	15	.	.	TRBJ2-1	TGTGCCAGCAGCTTAGCGCTAGGCCGATACAATGAGCAGTTCTTC	CASSLALGRYNEQFF
TRBV14	15	few	TRBD1	TRBJ1-6	TGTGCCAGCAGCCAGGACACGCCGGGACAGGCAACCCTCCACTTT	CASSQDTPGQATLHF
TRBV9	16	few	TRBD2	TRBJ2-1	TGTGCCAGCAGCGTAGCTAGCGGGCTCTCCTACAATGAGCAGTTCTTC	CASSVASGLSYNEQFF
TRBV20-1	15	.	.	TRBJ1-6	TGCAGTGCTAGAGTTGCGCAAGGAGGCAATTCACCCCTCCACTTT	CSARVAQGGNSPLHF
TRBV3-1	16	few	TRBD2	TRBJ2-1	TGTGCCAGCAGCCCCCCGGGGCTAGCGGGATGGGATGAGCAGTTCTTC	CASSPPGLAGWDEQFF
TRBV7-9	13	.	.	TRBJ2-2	TGTGCCAGCAGCTCCCGGGGAGGCATTGAGCTGTTTTTT	CASSSRGGIELFF
TRBV20-1	12	.	.	TRBJ2-5	TGCAGTGCCAAACGGGGAGAAGAGACCCAGTACTTC	CSAKRGEETQYF
TRBV5-6	15	few	TRBD1	TRBJ1-2	TGTGCCAGCAGCCGCGACCACAGGGGCGTCTATGGCTACACCTTC	CASSRDHRGVYGYTF
TRBV5-1	13	.	.	TRBJ1-2	TGCGCCAGCAGCTTGGAAGGTTGGGATGGCTACACCTTC	CASSLEGWDGYTF
TRBV28	16	few	TRBD1	TRBJ2-1	TGTGCCAGCAGTTTACTAGGGGGCGCCTCCTACAATGAGCAGTTCTTC	CASSLLGGASYNEQFF
TRBV6-2/TRBV6-3	16	few	TRBD2	TRBJ2-1	TGTGCCAGCAGCCCTACTGGGATAGCGGGTAGAAATGAGCAGTTCTTC	CASSPTGIAGRNEQFF
TRBV27	16	few	.	TRBJ2-1	TGTGCCAGCAGTTTAAGGACTCCCAGCTCCTACAATGAGCAGTTCTTC	CASSLRTPSSYNEQFF
TRBV7-8	18	few	TRBD1	TRBJ1-5	TGTGCCAGCAGCCCCGGGACAGCAGGGGGATTACTGGCTCAGCCCCAGCATTTT	CASSPGTAGGLLAQPQHF
TRBV10-2	15	many	.	TRBJ2-1	TGCGCCAGCAGTGAGTCGACTCAATCCTACAATGAGCAGTTCTTC	CASSESTQSYNEQFF
TRBV18	15	.	.	TRBJ2-2	TGTGCCAGCTCACCTGAGGGACCGAACACCGGGGAGCTGTTTTTT	CASSPEGPNTGELFF
TRBV5-1	14	.	.	TRBJ2-5	TGCGCCAGCAGCTGGACAGACTCCCAAGAGACCCAGTACTTC	CASSWTDSQETQYF
TRBV7-2	20	.	.	TRBJ2-3	TGTGCCAGCAGCTTAGCAGTGACACTTGGGACAAAGTCTAGCGCAGATACGCAGTATTTT	CASSLAVTLGTKSSADTQYF
TRBV5-1	17	.	.	TRBJ1-3	TGCGCCAGCAGCCCGGGACGGGGAAATCGGCCTGGAAACACCATATATTTT	CASSPGRGNRPGNTIYF
TRBV12-3/TRBV12-4	15	few	TRBD2	TRBJ2-3	TGTGCCAGCACCCTCGTAGCGGGAGTGGCAGATACGCAGTATTTT	CASTLVAGVADTQYF
TRBV12-3/TRBV12-4	14	few	TRBD1	TRBJ2-7	TGTGCCAGCAGCCTGACAGGGGGCCCTATCGAGCAGTACTTC	CASSLTGGPIEQYF
TRBV19	14	few	.	TRBJ1-4	TGTGCCAGTAGTTCCTCCGGGGCGGGTGAAAAACTGTTTTTT	CASSSSGAGEKLFF
TRBV7-6	15	once	TRBD2	TRBJ2-1	TGTGCCAGCAGCCCTTTAGCGGGCGGTTTTAATGAGCAGTTCTTC	CASSPLAGGFNEQFF
TRBV12-3/TRBV12-4	17	few	TRBD2	TRBJ2-6	TGTGCCAGCAGTTCTTCCAGCGGGGTCACTGGGGCCAACGTCCTGACTTTC	CASSSSSGVTGANVLTF
TRBV14	13	few	.	TRBJ1-4	TGTGCCAGCAGCCCCCATATTAATGAAAAACTGTTTTTT	CASSPHINEKLFF
TRBV21-1	14	.	.	TRBJ2-2	TGTGCCAGCAGCAAAGTACAGGTCGACGGGGAGCTGTTTTTT	CASSKVQVDGELFF
TRBV4-3	16	.	.	TRBJ2-1	TGCGCCAGCAGCCAAGTAGGTTTAGCACGCTACAATGAGCAGTTCTTC	CASSQVGLARYNEQFF
TRBV7-3	12	.	.	TRBJ2-1	TGTGCCAGCAGCTCCCCCGGATTCTCGCAGTTCTTC	CASSSPGFSQFF
TRBV11-1	14	.	TRBD1	TRBJ2-5	TGTGCCAGCCGCCACGGACAGGGAAAAGAGACCCAGTACTTC	CASRHGQGKETQYF
TRBV7-3	15	few	.	TRBJ1-3	TGTGCCAGCAGCTCGCGTCCGGGACCTGGAAACACCATATATTTT	CASSSRPGPGNTIYF
TRBV6-6	16	.	.	TRBJ2-3	TGTGCCAGCAGTTACTCGCGGGGAGTTAGGGCAGATACGCAGTATTTT	CASSYSRGVRADTQYF
TRBV6-5	15	.	TRBD1	TRBJ2-7	TGTGCCAGCAGTTACTCGGGACAGGCATCCTACGAGCAGTACTTC	CASSYSGQASYEQYF
TRBV15	13	few	.	TRBJ1-1	TGTGCCACCAGGTTCTCAGGGCTCACTGAAGCTTTCTTT	CATRFSGLTEAFF
TRBV28	17	few	.	TRBJ1-5	TGTGCCAGCAGTTTAGTTGGACGGAGAATAAGCAATCAGCCCCAGCATTTT	CASSLVGRRISNQPQHF
TRBV6-5	13	.	.	TRBJ1-4	TGTGCCAGCAGTTCCACCCGTAATGAAAAACTGTTTTTT	CASSSTRNEKLFF
TRBV4-2	13	many	.	TRBJ2-7	TGTGCCAGCAGCGTGAAGATGGGCCACGAGCAGTACTTC	CASSVKMGHEQYF
TRBV6-5	16	.	.	TRBJ1-2	TGTGCCAGCAGCTTCCCTTTAGGCGCGAGCGACTATGGCTACACCTTC	CASSFPLGASDYGYTF